Below are 27 T cell receptor beta chains sequenced from a single sample in a study of CD8+CD57+ T cells in acquired aplastic anemia listed by TCRdb under 2018. The reads were generated on an Illumina HiSeq 2000. Genomic DNA was used as template for profiling of TCR beta VDJ combinations and CDR3 sequences. The public reads were run again by TCRdb, first through fastp at Q25 and then through MiXCR, and only productive beta chains were kept. Each entry merges the rows of one CDR3 protein and shows their most common DNA and genes. The sample records some 290,000 distinct CDR3 sequences, roughly 50% of which are singletons. Roughly 8% of the sample rests with the top ten. Material for sequencing was sorted CD4+, CD8+, or CD8+CD57+ T cells (not recorded which) from PBMCs. These receptor sequences come from a human donor with severe aplastic anemia or a healthy control (not recorded which).

The chain employs TRBV6-5 and TRBJ2-7, with unresolved D. Trimming stripped 8 bases from V and 6 bases from J, with 14 bases between. The germline CDR1 and CDR2 sequences are MNHEY and SVGAGI. This CDR3 contains 12 residues. This CDR3 reads CASVWDTGEQYF. The CDR3, as DNA: TGTGCCAGCGTATGGGATACGGGCGAGCAGTACTTC.

This clonotype was seen once. The V and J genes are TRBV2 and TRBJ1-5; 7 bases are shared with TRBD1. The CDR3 is 14 amino acids. Germline CDR1 SNHLY, CDR2 FYNNEI. V was pared by 7 bases and J by 7 bases, with 10 bases of the junction left unmatched. This CDR3 is CASNDRVVAQPQHF. The DNA for the CDR3 is TGTGCCAGCAATGACAGGGTTGTAGCCCAGCCCCAGCATTTT.

With respect to this clonotype: It may be a read error: a sequence one base away is much more abundant. The rearrangement links TRBV5-1 to TRBJ2-4, with TRBD1 matching 8 bases. Germline V gene data show CDR1 as SGHRS and CDR2 as YFSETQ. The CDR3 loop spans 17 amino acids. The CDR3 loop reads CASSLGGTGLAKNTQYF. CDR3 DNA: TGCGCCAGCAGCTTGGGCGGGACAGGCTTAGCCAAAAACACTCAGTACTTC. Full variable domain (missing parts from reference TRBV5-1 and TRBJ2-4): KAGVTQTPRYLIKTRGQQVTLSCSPISGHRSVSWYQQTPGQGLQFLFEYFSETQRNKGNFPGRFSGRQFSNSRSEMNVSTLELGDSALYLCASSLGGTGLAKNTQYFGAGTRLSVL.

V usage is TRBV7-9 and J usage is TRBJ2-3; 11 bases align to TRBD2. Trimming removed 6 bases from V and 3 bases from J; junction bases left unmatched: 11. This CDR3 has 17 amino acids. CDR1 and CDR2 from the germline V gene are SEHNR and FQNEAQ (reference sequence). The CDR3 loop reads CASSYSVSGGDTDTQYF. The DNA for the CDR3 is TGTGCCAGCAGTTACTCGGTTAGCGGGGGGGATACAGATACGCAGTATTTT.

This clonotype has a count of ten or more. Written as DNA, the CDR3 is TGTGCCAGTAGTATAGTTGGCTGGGGGGGCCAAGAGACCCAGTACTTC. Its protein product is CASSIVGWGGQETQYF. V usage is TRBV19 and J usage is TRBJ2-5, with 7 bases fitting TRBD2. Germline V gene sequence: CDR1 LNHDA, CDR2 SQIVND (reference sequence). The CDR3 totals 16 residues. J gave up 1 base and V 1 base, and 6 bases lay outside the gene matches.

This clonotype was detected ten times or more. The chain links TRBV9 to TRBJ1-1; no definite D call. CDR1 and CDR2 (germline): SGDLS, YYNGEE. V was trimmed by 0 bases and J by 1 base, leaving 7 bases between them. CDR3 size: 14 residues. The CDR3 is CASSVAGQNTEAFF. The CDR3 coding sequence is TGTGCCAGCAGCGTAGCAGGTCAGAACACTGAAGCTTTCTTT.

V and J are TRBV29-1 and TRBJ2-3; no clear D. The V end lost 4 bases, the J end lost 4 bases, and 9 bases lay between the germline ends. Looked up from germline, CDR1 is SQVTM and CDR2 is ANQGSEA. The CDR3 spans 12 residues. Here the CDR3 reads CSVAFRADTQYF. In nucleotides, the CDR3 is TGCAGCGTTGCGTTCCGGGCAGATACGCAGTATTTT.

This chain connects TRBV6-5 to TRBJ1-1; D ambiguous. V lost 7 bases and J lost 1, with 13 bases in between. This CDR3 spans 14 amino acids. CDR1 MNHEY and CDR2 SVGAGI come from the germline V gene. This CDR3 reads CASTRQGGNTEAFF. CDR3 bases: TGTGCCAGCACCCGCCAAGGTGGGAACACTGAAGCTTTCTTT.

This clonotype has more than one count but fewer than ten. This sequence joins TRBV20-1 and TRBJ1-2; TRBD1 might be the D (6 bases). The CDR3 covers 14 residues. Germline assignment: CDR1 DFQATT and CDR2 SNEGSKA (reference sequence). V was shortened by 0 bases and J by 3 bases, with 11 bases between the two germline ends. The CDR3 DNA reads TGCAGTGCTAGAGATGGTGCAGGGGACTATGGCTACACCTTC. Its protein product is CSARDGAGDYGYTF.

The chain employs TRBV19 and TRBJ1-1; TRBD1 is a possible D gene (5 bases). Trimming pared 7 bases from V and 7 bases from J, leaving 19 bases between. This CDR3 is 14 amino acids long. Germline assignment: CDR1 LNHDA and CDR2 SQIVND (reference sequence). The CDR3: CASTRGGLYVEAFF. The DNA of the CDR3 is TGTGCCAGTACCCGCGGGGGATTATATGTTGAAGCTTTCTTT.

This rearrangement joins TRBV10-3 to TRBJ1-3; D is perhaps TRBD1 (5 bases). The germline gives CDR1 ENHRY, CDR2 SYGVKD. This CDR3 has 20 amino acids. V dropped 4 bases and J dropped 1 base, with 26 bases sitting between them. The DNA for the CDR3 is TGTGCCATCAGTGCATTGGACACGGGAGGAACTGTGGGATCTGGAAACACCATATATTTT. Amino acid sequence: CAISALDTGGTVGSGNTIYF.

This clonotype was detected ten times or more. The CDR3 protein is CASSLGPQGGEQYF. DNA for the CDR3: TGTGCCAGCAGCCTCGGGCCCCAGGGGGGCGAGCAGTACTTC. The chain links TRBV5-4 to TRBJ2-7, with D perhaps matching TRBD1 (7 bases). Trimming removed 4 bases from V and 6 bases from J, with 17 bases in between. The CDR3 is 14 residues long. The V gene's germline CDR1 is SGHNT and CDR2 YYREEE (reference sequence).

V is TRBV15 and J is TRBJ2-7; 11 nucleotides align to TRBD2. Trimming took 1 base from V and 9 from J; bases not matched to a gene: 11. CDR3 size: 16 residues. Germline lookup yields CDR1 LNHNV and CDR2 YYDKDF (reference sequence). CDR3 DNA sequence: TGTGCCACCAGCAGAGGTAGCGGGGGGGCCACAGATTCGCAGTACTTC. Translating gives CATSRGSGGATDSQYF.

The chain has TRBV20-1 and TRBJ2-3, with 13 nucleotides matching TRBD2. This CDR3 region has 18 residues. Per germline, CDR1 DFQATT and CDR2 SNEGSKA (reference sequence). V gave up 5 bases and J gave up 0 bases; unmatched junction bases: 11. The CDR3 loop reads CSALVGLAGVTSTDTQYF. Written as DNA, the CDR3 is TGCAGTGCTCTAGTCGGACTAGCGGGGGTAACTAGCACAGATACGCAGTATTTT.

At least ten counts were recorded for this clonotype. V and J are TRBV28 and TRBJ2-7; perhaps D is TRBD1 or TRBD2 (5 bases each). This CDR3 is built from 12 residues. CDR1 and CDR2 from the germline V gene are MDHEN and SYDVKM. Between the trimmed V and J ends, which lost 0 bases and 8 bases, there was a span of 8 bases. The CDR3 reads CASSLWVGQQYF. DNA for the CDR3: TGTGCCAGCAGTTTATGGGTGGGACAGCAGTACTTC. Full variable domain (rest looked up from reference TRBV28 and TRBJ2-7): DVKVTQSSRYLVKRTGEKVFLECVQDMDHENMFWYRQDPGLGLRLIYFSYDVKMKEKGDIPEGYSVSREKKERFSLILESASTNQTSMYLCASSLWVGQQYFGPGTRLTVT.

This clonotype was picked up many times. J is TRBJ1-2 and V is TRBV7-2; the match to TRBD1 covers 8 bases. Per germline, CDR1 SGHTA and CDR2 FQGNSA. Trimming took 5 bases from V and 0 from J; bases not matched to a gene: 8. The CDR3 consists of 16 residues. The CDR3 nucleotides read TGTGCCAGCAGCCGAGACCAGACAGGGGCTAACTATGGCTACACCTTC. Translated: CASSRDQTGANYGYTF.

The rearrangement links TRBV7-4 to TRBJ2-5; 10 nucleotides align to TRBD2. J was trimmed by 2 bases and V by 5 bases; bases with no gene match: 5. The length of the CDR3 is 15 residues. Germline CDR1 and CDR2: SGHVT and SQSDAQ. CDR3 protein: CASSAGTSEQETQYF. CDR3 DNA sequence: TGTGCCAGCAGCGCCGGGACTAGCGAACAAGAGACCCAGTACTTC.

V and J are TRBV12-3 or TRBV12-4 and TRBJ2-2, with D unclear. V was pared by 7 bases and J by 1 base, with 10 bases between. The CDR3 extends over 14 amino acids. The CDR3 region has the DNA TGTGCCAGCATGCAACAGTGGAACACCGGGGAGCTGTTTTTT. Translation: CASMQQWNTGELFF.

In its sample, this clonotype was seen a few times. The genes are TRBV5-6 and TRBJ1-6; tentative D call: TRBD1 (6 bases). The V end lost 2 bases, the J end lost 9 bases, and 12 bases lay between the germline ends. The CDR3 contains 14 residues. The germline CDR1 and CDR2 sequences are SGHDT and YYEEEE. CDR3 nucleotides: TGTGCCAGCAGCTTACAGGGTAAAGGTTCACCCCTCCACTTT. It translates to CASSLQGKGSPLHF.

Details on this clonotype: A much larger clone differs by one base, so this may be a read error. This chain joins TRBV14 and TRBJ2-5; no clear D gene. CDR3 size: 11 residues. V shed 3 bases and J shed 1 base, with 0 bases lying between them. Per the germline V gene, CDR1 is SGHDN and CDR2 is FVKESK. CDR3 sequence: CASSHQETQYF. The CDR3 DNA reads TGTGCCAGCAGCCACCAAGAGACCCAGTACTTC. The entire variable domain, with the rest obtained from reference TRBV14 and TRBJ2-5, is as follows: EAGVTQFPSHSVIEKGQTVTLRCDPISGHDNLYWYRRVMGKEIKFLLHFVKESKQDESGMPNNRFLAERTGGTYSTLKVQPAELEDSGVYFCASSHQETQYFGPGTRLLVL.

This clonotype showed up many times. This chain joins TRBV12-3 or TRBV12-4 and TRBJ1-4; possibly TRBD1 for D (6 bases). The CDR3 is made up of 14 amino acids. V was shortened by 6 bases and J by 4 bases, with 12 bases between the two germline ends. The CDR3 loop reads CASRLTGLNEKLFF. The CDR3 DNA sequence: TGTGCCAGCAGGTTGACAGGTCTTAATGAAAAACTGTTTTTT.

DNA of the CDR3: TGTGCCACCAGTGATAAGATCGGGACAGGGACCTACAATGAGCAGTTCTTC. This codes for CATSDKIGTGTYNEQFF. This chain joins TRBV24-1 and TRBJ2-1; 9 nucleotides line up with TRBD1. This CDR3 has 17 residues. Germline V CDR1 and CDR2: KGHDR, SFDVKD. Trimming took 3 bases from V and 2 from J; bases not matched to a gene: 7.

About this clonotype itself: One end of the junction is discordant with germline, which a read error may explain. The rearrangement uses TRBV6-5 and TRBJ2-3, with TRBD2 matching over 8 bases. Germline values: CDR1 MNHEY, CDR2 SVGAGI. This CDR3 is 15 amino acids long. The CDR3 DNA sequence: TGTGCTAGCAGCCAGGCAGCGGGGGACACAGATACGCAGTATTTT. Encoded protein: CASSQAAGDTDTQYF.

The chain employs TRBV6-6 and TRBJ2-1, with TRBD2 identical over 9 bases. This CDR3 has 13 residues. With 6 bases clipped from V and 8 bases from J, the junction kept 5 bases outside the gene matches. CDR1 is MNHNY, CDR2 SVGAGI, per germline (reference sequence). The CDR3 DNA reads TGTGCCAGCAGACCGGGACTAGCATATGAGCAGTTCTTC. Translation gives CASRPGLAYEQFF.

The chain recombines TRBV5-4 with TRBJ2-7; 9 nucleotides line up with TRBD2. CDR3 length equals 15 residues. J gave up 5 bases and V 1 base, and 7 bases lay outside the gene matches. In germline, CDR1 is SGHNT, CDR2 YYREEE (reference sequence). CDR3 DNA sequence: TGTGCCAGCAGCTTGCCCCGCGGGAGGGTGCACGAGCAGTACTTC. Amino acid sequence: CASSLPRGRVHEQYF.

This clonotype has a handful of counts. The rearrangement joins TRBV10-3 to TRBJ2-7, with TRBD1 identical over 9 bases. Germline lookup yields CDR1 ENHRY and CDR2 SYGVKD. The CDR3 length is 16 residues. Unmatched junction bases numbered 11, after V lost 3 bases and J lost 5 bases. The CDR3 loop reads CAISDQQGARGHEQYF. CDR3 in DNA: TGTGCCATCAGTGACCAACAGGGGGCGCGGGGTCACGAGCAGTACTTC.

The V and J genes are TRBV2 and TRBJ2-5, with 7 bases identical to TRBD1. Germline V gene lookup returns CDR1 SNHLY and CDR2 FYNNEI. The CDR3 runs 15 residues. The ends lost 6 bases at V and 3 bases at J; junction bases unmatched: 10. The chain's CDR3 is CASSDSGTAEETQYF. The DNA for the CDR3 is TGTGCCAGCAGCGACTCCGGGACAGCGGAAGAGACCCAGTACTTC.